This TCR beta chain comes out of a study of identical twins. Points from the study as a whole: When twins shared out-of-frame alpha sequences, those sequences had excess low generation probability.

V gave up 7 bases and J gave up 0 bases, with 9 bases separating them. This CDR3 has 13 amino acids. Template switching supplied a universal primer site; unique molecular identifiers were carried on the cDNA. TCRdb re-analysed the 5' RACE reads in MiXCR, keeping a single row per CDR3 protein. The sample contains hundreds of thousands of distinct CDR3 sequences, 5.5% to 6.5% of which appear only once. This clonotype was seen a few times. Its antigen is unknown. Source material: naive T cells sorted from blood. The TCR comes from a man aged 18 to 29 in good health. V and J are TRBV12-3 or TRBV12-4 and TRBJ2-5; D remains unclear. The CDR3 sequence is CASTPSNQETQYF. The CDR3 DNA sequence: TGTGCCAGCACCCCCTCTAACCAAGAGACCCAGTACTTC.